This T cell receptor (beta chain) was retrieved from a study of shared clonotypes between healthy human individuals. Study observations and caveats: Generation probabilities of non-shared clonotypes were lower (relative to those shared by all four donors). Generally, naive subsets came out with larger estimated richness than memory subsets.

About this clone itself: What it binds is unknown.

Source study methods: Filtering differed since immunoSEQ provided only junctions, with no quality scores. Measured with immunoSEQ multiplex PCR; TCRdb has only the in-frame clones, and not every one. V, J and clone size are those of that table, while D and trimming were read from the DNA. The sample holds more than 2 million clones, 90% to 97% seen once. The clonotype originates from a man aged 18 to 30 in good health. Specimen: naive CD4+ T cells sorted from blood. Indicated subset: CD45RA+ positively selected.

The CDR3, as DNA: TGCGCCAGCAGCGGGACTAGCGGGGCAGATACGCAGTATTTT. Protein sequence: CASSGTSGADTQYF. The rearrangement joins TRBV5-1 to TRBJ2-3, with 13 bases that match TRBD2. The CDR3 runs 14 residues. V shed 4 bases and J 4 bases; nucleotides not matched to a gene: 0. Germline CDR1 is SGHRS and CDR2 is YFSETQ.